These 11 T cell receptor beta chains share one sample of origin, sequenced in a study of blood T cell repertoires in COVID-19. Clones were sequenced by immunoSEQ multiplex PCR, and TCRdb holds only the in-frame ones, with some missing. The sample lists some 200,000 clones, 80% occurring once. Specimen: peripheral blood. The receptors shown here come from a woman aged 70 to 79 with acute or convalescent COVID-19.

The chain employs TRBV11-2 and TRBJ2-3; 7 bases map to TRBD2. CDR1 and CDR2 (germline): SGHAT, FQNNGV. The ends lost 4 bases at V and 15 bases at J; junction bases unmatched: 13. This CDR3 region has 13 residues. CDR3 bases: TGTGCCAGCAGCTACCGTTCCGGGACTAACCTTTATTTT. This codes for CASSYRSGTNLYF.

The chain uses TRBV19 and TRBJ1-2, with 8 bases fitting TRBD1. CDR1 LNHDA and CDR2 SQIVND come from the germline V gene (reference sequence). The V and J ends lost 6 bases and 3 bases, in that order; junction bases with no gene match: 6. The length of the CDR3 is 14 residues. CDR3 amino acids: CASSLQGDHYGYTF. CDR3 nucleotide sequence: TGTGCCAGTAGCCTACAGGGGGATCACTATGGCTACACCTTC.

The chain carries TRBV6-5 and TRBJ1-1, with no clear D. The V gene's germline CDR1 is MNHEY and CDR2 SVGAGI. CDR3 size: 16 residues. The germline V and J ends were trimmed by 0 bases and 4 bases, with 15 bases remaining between them. The CDR3 loop reads CASSYSNRGWVTEAFF. The CDR3 DNA follows: TGTGCCAGCAGTTACTCGAATCGGGGTTGGGTCACTGAAGCTTTCTTT.

This clone was picked up one time. This chain uses TRBV18 with TRBJ2-5, with TRBD1 identical over 8 bases. In germline, CDR1 is KGHSH, CDR2 LQKENI. Trimming at V came to 8 bases and at J to 3 bases, leaving 2 bases not matched to a gene. This CDR3 is 12 amino acids long. CDR3 DNA: TGTGCCAGCGCACAGGGGGAAGAGACCCAGTACTTC. It specifies CASAQGEETQYF.

The rearrangement uses TRBV29-1 and TRBJ2-5, with a weak D call TRBD2 (7 bases). CDR1 is SQVTM, CDR2 ANQGSEA, per germline. The CDR3 loop spans 15 amino acids. Trimming removed 6 bases from V and 5 bases from J, with 22 bases in between. The CDR3 DNA is TGCAGCGTGTCCTGGGGGCGGGGGCTTGGGGAGACCCAGTACTTC. The encoded protein is CSVSWGRGLGETQYF.

V and J are TRBV21-1 and TRBJ1-5; the table assigns TRBD1, which was not confirmed against the DNA. TRBV21-1 is a recognized pseudogene. This CDR3 is built from 15 residues. The CDR3 sequence is CASSPCRGRNQPQHF. For the CDR3, the DNA is TGTGCCAGCTCTCCTTGCAGGGGGCGTAATCAGCCCCAGCATTTT.

This clone showed up just a few times. The chain uses TRBV5-1 and TRBJ2-5, with D perhaps TRBD2 (6 bases). The V end lost 5 bases, the J end lost 2 bases, and 10 bases lay between the germline ends. The CDR3 extends over 13 amino acids. CDR1 is SGHRS, CDR2 YFSETQ, per germline. The CDR3 nucleotides are TGCGCCAGCAGATTAGCGGCACAAGAGACCCAGTACTTC. Its translation: CASRLAAQETQYF. The full variable domain, rest sourced from reference TRBV5-1 and TRBJ2-5, is KAGVTQTPRYLIKTRGQQVTLSCSPISGHRSVSWYQQTPGQGLQFLFEYFSETQRNKGNFPGRFSGRQFSNSRSEMNVSTLELGDSALYLCASRLAAQETQYFGPGTRLLVL.

The gene calls are TRBV2 and TRBJ2-5, with 11 bases aligning to TRBD2. Germline CDR1 reads SNHLY; CDR2 reads FYNNEI. The CDR3 is 16 amino acids. Trimming removed 5 bases from V and 5 bases from J; junction bases left unmatched: 10. CDR3 DNA: TGTGCCAGCAGTTCTTCCCTAGCGGGAGGTCTTGAGACCCAGTACTTC. Protein sequence: CASSSSLAGGLETQYF.

The rearrangement links TRBV2 to TRBJ1-2, with 8 positions matching TRBD1. CDR1 is SNHLY, CDR2 FYNNEI, per germline. V shed 5 bases, J shed 5 bases, and the junction held 7 bases outside the gene matches. CDR3 size: 14 residues. The DNA for the CDR3 is TGTGCCAGCAGTTCCGGACAGGGTTTTTATGGCTACACCTTC. This translates into CASSSGQGFYGYTF.

The genes are TRBV5-1 and TRBJ1-6, with D maybe TRBD1 (6 bases). V was pared by 4 bases and J by 5 bases, with 13 bases between. CDR1 and CDR2 (germline): SGHRS, YFSETQ. This CDR3 is built from 15 residues. DNA for the CDR3: TGCGCCAGCAGCCCTGGACAGACTAATAATTCACCCCTCCACTTT. It translates to CASSPGQTNNSPLHF. The full variable domain, rest sourced from reference TRBV5-1 and TRBJ1-6, is KAGVTQTPRYLIKTRGQQVTLSCSPISGHRSVSWYQQTPGQGLQFLFEYFSETQRNKGNFPGRFSGRQFSNSRSEMNVSTLELGDSALYLCASSPGQTNNSPLHFGNGTRLTVT.

The rearrangement uses TRBV6-2 or TRBV6-3 and TRBJ2-5; D perhaps matches TRBD1 (5 bases). The length of the CDR3 is 12 residues. Trimming took off 4 bases at V and 3 bases at J, with 6 bases between the two ends. Germline CDR1 reads MNHEY; CDR2 reads SVGEGT. CDR3 DNA: TGTGCCAGCAGTTCAGGGAAAGAGACCCAGTACTTC. As protein: CASSSGKETQYF.